Here is one T cell receptor beta chain with its context. Its antigen is unknown. The sample is drawn from a study of cytomegalovirus exposure and HLA in healthy donors. The study's findings and limits: In a later analysis, specific HLA alleles were associated with 15,000 or so TCR beta sequences at a 0.05 false discovery rate. The HLA-A and HLA-B alleles of most subjects were reportedly predicted accurately from TCR beta sequences.

Primers for the PCR totalled 60 Vbeta and 13 Jbeta. The table came from immunoSEQ multiplex PCR; TCRdb's copy has only in-frame clones and leaves some out. The table lists some 140,000 clones, roughly three quarters of them singletons, with 2.5% to 3.5% in the top ten. Nominally healthy donors provided the samples, though records likely missed some immune exposures. Sequencing was performed on PBMCs. The sequence was obtained from a man aged 35-49 years in good health and CMV-seronegative.

The CDR3 loop reads CASSRPGLGLGEQFF. CDR3 nucleotide sequence: TGTGCCAGCAGCCGACCGGGACTAGGGTTGGGTGAGCAGTTCTTC. The chain employs TRBV6-5 and TRBJ2-1; 8 bases agree with TRBD2. Germline CDR1 reads MNHEY; CDR2 reads SVGAGI. Trimming cost V 6 bases and J 9 bases; bases outside gene matches: 13. The CDR3 totals 15 residues.